The 13 T cell receptor beta chains in this list originate from one sample, sequenced in a study of T cells in Graves' hyperthyroidism and ophthalmopathy. TCR beta CDR3 regions were amplified from RNA. During a first-round RT-PCR of the TCR CDR3, the HTBI primer set was used. Via MiXCR, TCRdb re-called the multiplex PCR reads, giving one row per CDR3 protein. The data show roughly 530,000 distinct CDR3 sequences, with 17% seen just once and roughly a sixth held by the top ten. Sequencing was performed on blood. The receptors were gathered from a young woman with Graves' ophthalmopathy.

This clonotype occurred many times. It is unclear where the CDR3 begins or ends on the DNA, so no DNA is shown, and the CDR3 is as TCRdb lists it. The gene calls are TRBV28 and TRBJ1-2; the table's D call, TRBD1, has no DNA check behind it. Germline assignment: CDR1 MDHEN and CDR2 SYDVKM. The CDR3 length is 14 residues, termini included. CDR3 amino acids: CASSTSGQLYGYTF.

This clonotype showed up many times. V is TRBV3-1 and J is TRBJ2-3, with D uncertain. Germline values: CDR1 LGHDT, CDR2 YNNKEL (reference sequence). This CDR3 has 15 residues. V gave up 0 bases and J gave up 0 bases, with 7 bases separating them. This CDR3 reads CASSQDGASTDTQYF. In DNA form, the CDR3 reads TGTGCCAGCAGCCAAGATGGAGCTAGCACAGATACGCAGTATTTT.

This clonotype was seen repeatedly, ten times or more. This rearrangement joins TRBV11-2 to TRBJ1-4, with D hard to call. The germline gives CDR1 SGHAT, CDR2 FQNNGV. The CDR3 is 13 amino acids. V gave up 5 bases and J gave up 13 bases, with 17 bases separating them. CDR3 DNA sequence: TGTGCCAGCAGCCTAAGCGACGGGCCGGGACTGTTTTTT. This codes for CASSLSDGPGLFF.

A word on this clonotype: A clone one base away is much larger, so this may be a read error. This chain uses TRBV27 with TRBJ1-5, with no clear D. Germline assignment: CDR1 MNHEY and CDR2 SMNVEV (reference sequence). The CDR3 is made up of 14 amino acids. The CDR3 here is CASNLERKNQPQHF. In nucleotides, the CDR3 is TGTGCCAGCAATTTAGAACGGAAAAATCAGCCCCAGCATTTT.

The CDR3 nucleotides are TGTGCCAGTAGTCTCCTGAAAGATCAGCCCCAGCATTTT. Translated: CASSLLKDQPQHF. The chain employs TRBV19 and TRBJ1-5; D gene ambiguous. CDR3 length: 13 amino acids. V lost 5 bases and J lost 5, with 10 bases in between. Germline V CDR1 and CDR2: LNHDA, SQIVND (reference sequence).

This clonotype was detected many times. The J gene is TRBJ2-1, the V gene TRBV7-2; either TRBD1 or TRBD2 may fit D (5 bases each). V was cut by 5 bases and J by 6 bases, with 20 bases left in between. This CDR3 region has 16 residues. In germline, CDR1 is SGHTA, CDR2 FQGNSA. In DNA, the CDR3 is TGTGCCAGCAGCCGAAAGACAGTCGCGACTACCAATGAGCAGTTCTTC. Protein product: CASSRKTVATTNEQFF.

At least ten counts were recorded for this clonotype. The chain couples TRBV27 to TRBJ2-7; D is possibly TRBD1 (6 bases). Germline CDR1 and CDR2: MNHEY and SMNVEV (reference sequence). The CDR3 is 14 residues long. V lost 5 bases and J lost 4, with 15 bases in between. The CDR3 loop reads CASSRAGTNYEQYF. CDR3 DNA: TGTGCCAGCAGTCGAGCCGGGACAAATTACGAGCAGTACTTC.

The CDR3 loop is CASSSGTSGRAYNEQFF. CDR3 coding DNA: TGTGCCAGCAGCTCAGGGACTAGCGGGAGGGCCTACAATGAGCAGTTCTTC. This sequence joins TRBV7-2 and TRBJ2-1; 16 bases line up with TRBD2. CDR3 length: 17 residues. In germline, CDR1 is SGHTA, CDR2 FQGNSA. Losses at the gene ends were 4 bases for V and 2 bases for J; bases not matched to a gene: 2.

The chain couples TRBV7-6 to TRBJ1-4; D gene uncertain. This CDR3 is built from 14 residues. The germline gives CDR1 SGHVS, CDR2 FNYEAQ. Trimming shortened V by 1 base and J by 4 bases, and 7 bases separated the two germline ends. The CDR3 sequence: CASSLGIFNEKLFF. The CDR3 DNA sequence: TGTGCCAGCAGCTTAGGCATCTTTAATGAAAAACTGTTTTTT.

V is TRBV14 and J is TRBJ2-1; D gene uncertain. The CDR3 length is 15 residues. Germline CDR1 is SGHDN and CDR2 is FVKESK. With 1 base removed from V and 0 bases from J, the gap between germline ends came to 7 bases. The CDR3 sequence is CASSQVVSSYNEQFF. The DNA of the CDR3 is TGTGCCAGCAGCCAAGTGGTTAGCTCCTACAATGAGCAGTTCTTC.

CDR3 nucleotide sequence: TGTGCCAGCAGCTTGAAGGGTCCTAACTATGGCTACACCTTC. Protein sequence: CASSLKGPNYGYTF. The J gene is TRBJ1-2, the V gene TRBV5-6; no definite D call. The CDR3 has 14 residues. Looked up from germline, CDR1 is SGHDT and CDR2 is YYEEEE. V gave up 1 base and J gave up 0 bases, with 7 bases separating them.

This clonotype was counted a few times. V gene TRBV7-3 combines with J gene TRBJ2-3; 9 positions match TRBD2. The CDR3 contains 19 residues. Germline-derived CDR1 and CDR2 are SGHTA and FQGTGA. The V gene end was trimmed by 2 bases and the J gene end by 3 bases; junction bases not matched to a gene: 15. CDR3 DNA sequence: TGTGCCAGCAGCTTAGTTCCCCGGGAAGGCGGGGGGGCGACAGATACGCAGTATTTT. Encoded protein: CASSLVPREGGGATDTQYF.

CDR3 bases: TGTGCCAGCAGCCAACGACTAAGGGAGACCCAGTACTTC. Amino acids: CASSQRLRETQYF. This sequence joins TRBV28 and TRBJ2-5, with D possibly TRBD2 on 5 matching bases. V lost 6 bases, J lost 5 bases, and 13 bases lay in between. This CDR3 spans 13 amino acids. Germline CDR1 is MDHEN and CDR2 is SYDVKM.